Listed below are T cell receptor beta chains from one sample, sequenced in a study of control samples from healthy donors and cancer patients. Method: immunoSEQ multiplex PCR; TCRdb's copy keeps in-frame clones and lacks some. This sample has some 66,000 clones, with 85% found just once. The sample was blood. The receptors stem from a man aged 35-49 years in good health. CDR3s include the opening cysteine and the closing phenylalanine or tryptophan. The D gene is left open where the match is weak. Rows give clone size only sometimes, using once, few, many, or a class for an expanded clone.

TRBV12-5	TRBJ2-7	-	-	CASGDPAASYEQYF	TGTGCTAGTGGGGACCCTGCGGCCTCCTACGAGCAGTACTTC
TRBV12-3/TRBV12-4	TRBJ1-2	-	TRBD1	CASSIGTGEGYTF	TGTGCCAGCAGTATAGGGACAGGGGAAGGCTACACCTTC
TRBV27	TRBJ2-3	few	-	CASSYRLGVTDTQYF	TGTGCCAGCAGTTATCGTTTGGGGGTGACAGATACGCAGTATTTT
TRBV27	TRBJ2-5	-	TRBD1	CASSLGTVQETQYF	TGTGCCAGCAGTTTGGGGACAGTCCAAGAGACTCAGTACTTC
TRBV27	TRBJ2-7	-	TRBD2	CASSVTSDTYEQYF	TGTGCCAGCAGTGTGACTAGCGACACCTACGAGCAGTACTTC
TRBV6-6	TRBJ1-6	-	-	CASSPLSQGYNSPLHF	TGTGCCAGCAGTCCCCTGTCGCAGGGGTATAATTCACCCCTCCACTTT
TRBV30	TRBJ2-5	once	TRBD2	CACGTSGGGYQETQYF	TGTGCCTGCGGGACTAGCGGGGGGGGGTACCAAGAGACCCAGTACTTC
TRBV7-9	TRBJ2-3	once	TRBD2	CASSSRGSGDTDTQYF	TGTGCCAGCAGCTCCCGGGGTAGCGGGGACACAGATACGCAGTATTTT
TRBV27	TRBJ2-7	-	-	CASSLQGSSYEQYF	TGTGCCAGCAGTTTGCAGGGCTCTTCCTACGAGCAGTACTTC
TRBV3-1/TRBV3-2	TRBJ2-3	-	-	CASSPPGASTDTQYF	TGTGCCAGCTCCCCACCGGGTGCTAGCACAGATACGCAGTATTTT
TRBV6-5	TRBJ1-5	-	-	CASSYSYNQPQHF	TGTGCCAGCAGTTACTCGTACAATCAGCCCCAGCATTTT
TRBV6-1	TRBJ2-7	-	TRBD2	CASSEAATSAGYEQYF	TGTGCCAGCAGTGAAGCAGCAACTAGCGCGGGATACGAGCAGTACTTC
TRBV27	TRBJ1-2	-	-	CASKGNSGYTF	TGTGCCAGCAAGGGAAACTCCGGCTACACCTTC
TRBV14	TRBJ2-6	-	-	CASSQRGLTGANVLTF	TGTGCCAGCAGCCAAAGGGGGTTAACTGGGGCCAACGTCCTGACTTTC
TRBV4-3	TRBJ2-2	-	-	CASSQEGGLNTGELFF	TGCGCCAGCAGCCAAGAGGGGGGTCTTAACACCGGGGAGCTGTTTTTT
TRBV27	TRBJ2-2	-	TRBD2	CASIGLAENTGELFF	TGTGCCAGCATAGGACTAGCGGAGAACACCGGGGAGCTGTTTTTT
TRBV30	TRBJ1-1	-	-	CAWMGAFF	TGTGCCTGGATGGGAGCTTTCTTT
TRBV5-4	TRBJ2-2	-	-	CASSWGTSGLTGELFF	TGTGCCAGCAGCTGGGGGACATCCGGCCTTACCGGGGAGCTGTTTTTT
TRBV7-9	TRBJ1-2	-	-	CASSLGAAGYTF	TGTGCCAGCAGCTTAGGGGCGGCGGGCTACACCTTC
TRBV5-1	TRBJ2-1	-	TRBD2	CASSYAGLAGVYNEQFF	TGCGCCAGCAGCTATGCGGGACTAGCGGGGGTATACAATGAGCAGTTCTTC
TRBV5-1	TRBJ1-2	-	-	CASSKERQGYGYTF	TGCGCCAGCAGCAAGGAACGTCAGGGGTATGGCTACACCTTC
TRBV29-1	TRBJ2-1	-	-	CSVEIQGYHNEQFF	TGCAGCGTTGAAATACAGGGATATCACAATGAGCAGTTCTTC
TRBV30	TRBJ1-5	-	-	CAWSGRISNQPQHF	TGTGCCTGGAGCGGGCGAATTAGCAATCAGCCCCAGCATTTT
TRBV14	TRBJ2-7	-	TRBD1	CASSQVQGAGEQYF	TGTGCCAGCAGCCAGGTACAGGGGGCGGGAGAGCAGTACTTC
TRBV28	TRBJ2-7	-	-	CASTPNEAPYEQYF	TGTGCCAGCACCCCTAATGAGGCACCCTACGAGCAGTACTTC
TRBV5-4	TRBJ1-1	-	TRBD1	CASSFGQGDDTEAFF	TGTGCCAGCAGCTTTGGACAGGGCGATGACACTGAAGCTTTCTTT
TRBV11-2	TRBJ1-4	few	TRBD1	CASSQTGIEEKLFF	TGTGCCAGCAGCCAGACAGGGATCGAAGAAAAACTGTTTTTT
TRBV7-2	TRBJ1-3	-	-	CASSPMVAGLSGNTIYF	TGTGCCAGCAGCCCGATGGTGGCAGGGCTCTCTGGAAACACCATATATTTT
TRBV7-2	TRBJ2-3	once	TRBD1	CASSSLGDSGTDTQYF	TGTGCCAGCAGCTCTTTAGGGGACAGTGGCACAGATACGCAGTATTTT
TRBV10-3	TRBJ2-5	-	-	CAIRQEKETQYF	TGTGCCATCAGACAGGAAAAAGAGACCCAGTACTTC